The entry below describes one T cell receptor (beta chain). What it binds is not known. The PCR used 60 Vbeta and 13 Jbeta primers. Only in-frame clones appear in the TCRdb table, and some are missing; sequencing was by immunoSEQ multiplex PCR. The sample has some 100,000 clones; more than 60% are singletons. This sample was included in a study of cytomegalovirus exposure and HLA in healthy donors. The CDR3 consists of 16 residues. V was cut by 7 bases and J by 0 bases, with 13 bases left in between. The germline V gene has CDR1 SNHLY and CDR2 FYNNEI. Broader study findings: Per published accounts, TCR beta sequences correctly predicted the HLA-A and HLA-B alleles of most subjects.

This chain joins TRBV2 and TRBJ2-6; no reliable D call. This receptor was taken from a female donor in good health and CMV-seronegative. Sequenced material: PBMCs. In nucleotides, the CDR3 is TGTGCCAGCACGGGTCTGACGGTCTCTGGGGCCAACGTCCTGACTTTC. Translating it yields CASTGLTVSGANVLTF. The whole variable domain, filled in from reference TRBV2 and TRBJ2-6, reads EPEVTQTPSHQVTQMGQEVILRCVPISNHLYFYWYRQILGQKVEFLVSFYNNEISEKSEIFDDQFSVERPDGSNFTLKIRSTKLEDSAMYFCASTGLTVSGANVLTFGAGSRLTVL.